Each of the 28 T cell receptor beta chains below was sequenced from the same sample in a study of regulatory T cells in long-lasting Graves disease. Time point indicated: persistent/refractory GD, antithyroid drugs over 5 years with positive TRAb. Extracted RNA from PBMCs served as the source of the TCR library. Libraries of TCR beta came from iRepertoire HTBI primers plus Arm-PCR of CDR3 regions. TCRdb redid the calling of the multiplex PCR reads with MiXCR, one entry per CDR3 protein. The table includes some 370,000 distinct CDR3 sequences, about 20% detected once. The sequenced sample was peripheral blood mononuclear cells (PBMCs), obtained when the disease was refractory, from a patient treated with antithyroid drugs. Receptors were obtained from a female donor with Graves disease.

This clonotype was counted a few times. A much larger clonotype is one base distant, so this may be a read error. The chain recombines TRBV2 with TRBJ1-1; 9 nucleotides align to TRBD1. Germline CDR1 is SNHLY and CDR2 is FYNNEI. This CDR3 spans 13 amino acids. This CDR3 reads CASSPGQGQEALF. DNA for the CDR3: TGTGCCAGCAGTCCTGGACAGGGGCAAGAAGCTCTCTTT. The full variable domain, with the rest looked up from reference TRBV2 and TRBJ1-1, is EPEVTQTPSHQVTQMGQEVILRCVPISNHLYFYWYRQILGQKVEFLVSFYNNEISEKSEIFDDQFSVERPDGSNFTLKIRSTKLEDSAMYFCASSPGQGQEALFGQGTRLTVV.

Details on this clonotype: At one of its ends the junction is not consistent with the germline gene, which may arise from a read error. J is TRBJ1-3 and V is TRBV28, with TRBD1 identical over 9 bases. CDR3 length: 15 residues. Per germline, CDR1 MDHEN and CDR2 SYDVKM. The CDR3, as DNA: TGTGCCAGCGGGCCACAGGGGGCTTTTGGAGACACCATATATTTT. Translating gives CASGPQGAFGDTIYF.

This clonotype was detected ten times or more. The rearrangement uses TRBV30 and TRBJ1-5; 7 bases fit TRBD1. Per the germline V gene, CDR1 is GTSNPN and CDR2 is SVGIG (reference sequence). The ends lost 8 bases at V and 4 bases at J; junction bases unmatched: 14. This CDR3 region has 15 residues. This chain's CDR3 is CASERDRVRNQPQHF. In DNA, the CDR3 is TGTGCCAGCGAACGCGACAGGGTAAGGAATCAGCCCCAGCATTTT.

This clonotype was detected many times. CDR3 nucleotides: TGTGCCAGCAGTTACGGTGCAGGTAACACTGAAGCTTTCTTT. It yields the protein CASSYGAGNTEAFF. The V gene is TRBV6-2 or TRBV6-3, the J gene TRBJ1-1, with D unclear. Germline loops: CDR1 MNHEY, CDR2 SVGEGT. Trimming stripped 2 bases from V and 2 bases from J, with 9 bases between. The CDR3 is 14 residues long.

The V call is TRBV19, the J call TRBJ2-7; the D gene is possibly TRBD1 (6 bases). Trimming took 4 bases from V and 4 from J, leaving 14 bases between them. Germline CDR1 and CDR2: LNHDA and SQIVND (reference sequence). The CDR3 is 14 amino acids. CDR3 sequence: CASSTTGTPYEQYF. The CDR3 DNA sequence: TGTGCCAGTAGTACGACCGGGACACCTTACGAGCAGTACTTC.

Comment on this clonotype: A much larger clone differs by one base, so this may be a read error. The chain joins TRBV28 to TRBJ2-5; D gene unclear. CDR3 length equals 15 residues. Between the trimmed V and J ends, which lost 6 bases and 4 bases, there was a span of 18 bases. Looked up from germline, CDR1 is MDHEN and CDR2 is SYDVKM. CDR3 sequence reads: CASRQLALTLETQYF. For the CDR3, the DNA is TGTGCCAGCAGACAACTGGCGCTCACCCTAGAGACCCAGTACTTC.

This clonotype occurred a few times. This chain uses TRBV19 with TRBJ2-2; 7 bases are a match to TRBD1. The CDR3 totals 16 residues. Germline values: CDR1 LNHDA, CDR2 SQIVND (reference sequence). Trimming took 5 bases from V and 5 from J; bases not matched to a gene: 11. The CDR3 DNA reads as TGTGCCAGTAGTGGGCAGGGGGAAGGTCGTACCGGGGAGCTGTTTTTT. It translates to CASSGQGEGRTGELFF.

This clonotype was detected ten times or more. CDR3 protein: CASSSTDFAYEQYF. The DNA of the CDR3 is TGTGCCAGCAGTTCGACAGATTTCGCCTACGAGCAGTACTTC. This chain joins TRBV28 and TRBJ2-7; D is perhaps TRBD1 (5 bases). V lost 4 bases and J lost 2, with 12 bases in between. This CDR3 has 14 residues. Germline CDR1 reads MDHEN; CDR2 reads SYDVKM.

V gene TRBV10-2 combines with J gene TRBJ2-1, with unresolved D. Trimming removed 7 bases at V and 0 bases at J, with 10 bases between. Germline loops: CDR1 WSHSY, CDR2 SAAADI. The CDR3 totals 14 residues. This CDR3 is CASNHISSYNEQFF. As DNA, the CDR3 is TGCGCCAGCAACCACATCAGCTCCTACAATGAGCAGTTCTTC.

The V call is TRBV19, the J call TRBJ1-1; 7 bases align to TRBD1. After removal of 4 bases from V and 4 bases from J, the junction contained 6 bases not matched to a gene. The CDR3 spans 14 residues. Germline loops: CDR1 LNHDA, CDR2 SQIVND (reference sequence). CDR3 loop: CASSTRQGFTEAFF. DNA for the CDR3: TGTGCCAGTAGTACGAGACAGGGATTCACTGAAGCTTTCTTT.

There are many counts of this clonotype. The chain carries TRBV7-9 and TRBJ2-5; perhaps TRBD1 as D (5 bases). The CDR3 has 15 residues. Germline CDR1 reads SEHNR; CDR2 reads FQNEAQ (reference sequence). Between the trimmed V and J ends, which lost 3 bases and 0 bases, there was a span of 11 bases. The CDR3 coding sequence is TGTGCCAGCAGCTTTATCGCAGGGAACCAAGAGACCCAGTACTTC. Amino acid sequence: CASSFIAGNQETQYF.

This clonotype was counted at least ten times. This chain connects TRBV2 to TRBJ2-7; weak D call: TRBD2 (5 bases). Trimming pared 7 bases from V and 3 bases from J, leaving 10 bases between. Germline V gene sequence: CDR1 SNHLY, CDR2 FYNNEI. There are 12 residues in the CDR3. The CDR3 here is CASTGEFYEQYF. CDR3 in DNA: TGTGCCAGCACCGGGGAATTCTACGAGCAGTACTTC. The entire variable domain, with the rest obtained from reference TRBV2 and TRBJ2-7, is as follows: EPEVTQTPSHQVTQMGQEVILRCVPISNHLYFYWYRQILGQKVEFLVSFYNNEISEKSEIFDDQFSVERPDGSNFTLKIRSTKLEDSAMYFCASTGEFYEQYFGPGTRLTVT.

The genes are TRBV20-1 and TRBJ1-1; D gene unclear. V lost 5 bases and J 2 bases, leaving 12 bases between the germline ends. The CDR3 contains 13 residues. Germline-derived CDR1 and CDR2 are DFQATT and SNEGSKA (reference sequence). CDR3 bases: TGCAGTGCTTTAGTGGGGAGTAACACTGAAGCTTTCTTT. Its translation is CSALVGSNTEAFF.

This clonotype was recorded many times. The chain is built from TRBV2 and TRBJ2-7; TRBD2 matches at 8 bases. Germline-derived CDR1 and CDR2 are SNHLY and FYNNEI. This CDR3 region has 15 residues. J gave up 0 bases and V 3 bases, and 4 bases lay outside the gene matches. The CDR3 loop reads CASSDPGTSSYEQYF. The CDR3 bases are TGTGCCAGCAGTGACCCCGGGACTAGCTCCTACGAGCAGTACTTC. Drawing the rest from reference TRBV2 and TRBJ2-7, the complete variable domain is EPEVTQTPSHQVTQMGQEVILRCVPISNHLYFYWYRQILGQKVEFLVSFYNNEISEKSEIFDDQFSVERPDGSNFTLKIRSTKLEDSAMYFCASSDPGTSSYEQYFGPGTRLTVT.

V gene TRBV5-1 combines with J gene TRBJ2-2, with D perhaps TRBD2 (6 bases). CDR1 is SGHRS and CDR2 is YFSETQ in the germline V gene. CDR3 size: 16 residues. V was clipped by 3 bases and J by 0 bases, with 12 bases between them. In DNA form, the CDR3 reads TGCGCCAGCAGCTCCCTCCTAGCGACGAACACCGGGGAGCTGTTTTTT. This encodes CASSSLLATNTGELFF.

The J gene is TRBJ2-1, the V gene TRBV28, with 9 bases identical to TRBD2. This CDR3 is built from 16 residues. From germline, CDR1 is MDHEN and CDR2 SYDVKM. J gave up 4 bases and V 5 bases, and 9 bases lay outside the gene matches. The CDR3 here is CASSAVLAGLYNEQFF. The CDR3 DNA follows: TGTGCCAGCAGTGCTGTACTAGCGGGCCTTTACAATGAGCAGTTCTTC.

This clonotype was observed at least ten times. CDR3 nucleotides: TGTGCCAGCAGTTACTTGGCAGGGGCCTACGAGCAGTACTTC. Amino acids: CASSYLAGAYEQYF. This chain uses TRBV6-5 with TRBJ2-7, with D perhaps matching TRBD1 (6 bases). This CDR3 contains 14 residues. Germline CDR1 reads MNHEY; CDR2 reads SVGAGI. V dropped 1 base and J dropped 2 bases, with 9 bases sitting between them.

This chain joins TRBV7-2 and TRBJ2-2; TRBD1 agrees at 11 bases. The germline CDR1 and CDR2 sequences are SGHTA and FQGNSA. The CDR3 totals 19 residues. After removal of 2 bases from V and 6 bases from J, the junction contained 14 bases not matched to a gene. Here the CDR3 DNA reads TGTGCCAGCAGCTTATGGACAGGGGGCGCATCCCGGGTTGCCGGGGAGCTGTTTTTT. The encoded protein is CASSLWTGGASRVAGELFF.

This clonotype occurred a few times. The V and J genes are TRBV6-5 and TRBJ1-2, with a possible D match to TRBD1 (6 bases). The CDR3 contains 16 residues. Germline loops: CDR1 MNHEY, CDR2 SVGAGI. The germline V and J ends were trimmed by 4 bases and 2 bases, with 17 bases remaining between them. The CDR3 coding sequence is TGTGCCAGCAGTTTGACGACCGGGACACTAAACTATGGCTACACCTTC. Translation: CASSLTTGTLNYGYTF.

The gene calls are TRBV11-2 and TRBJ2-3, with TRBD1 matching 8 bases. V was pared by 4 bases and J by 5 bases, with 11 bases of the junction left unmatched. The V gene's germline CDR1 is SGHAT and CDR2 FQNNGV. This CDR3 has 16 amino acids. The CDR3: CASSSYSGTGEDTQYF. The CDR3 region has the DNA TGTGCCAGCAGCTCCTACTCCGGGACAGGAGAAGATACGCAGTATTTT.

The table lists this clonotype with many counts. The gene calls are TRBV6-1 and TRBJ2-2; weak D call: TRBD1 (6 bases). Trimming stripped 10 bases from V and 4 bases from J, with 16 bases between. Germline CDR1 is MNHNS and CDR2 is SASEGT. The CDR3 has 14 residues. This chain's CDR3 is CATNPLGATGELFF. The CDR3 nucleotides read TGTGCCACCAACCCATTGGGGGCCACCGGGGAGCTGTTTTTT.

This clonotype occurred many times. The CDR3 reads CASSSQGVYEQYF. The CDR3 coding sequence is TGTGCCAGCAGCTCACAAGGGGTTTACGAGCAGTACTTC. The chain recombines TRBV5-5 with TRBJ2-7, with D perhaps TRBD1 (5 bases). The V gene's germline CDR1 is SGHKS and CDR2 YYEKEE (reference sequence). Trimming took off 3 bases at V and 4 bases at J, with 11 bases between the two ends. The CDR3 length is 13 residues.

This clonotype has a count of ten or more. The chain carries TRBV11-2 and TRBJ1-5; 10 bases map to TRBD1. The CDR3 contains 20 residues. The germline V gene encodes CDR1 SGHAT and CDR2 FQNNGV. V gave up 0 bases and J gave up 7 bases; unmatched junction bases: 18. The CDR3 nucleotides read TGTGCCAGCAGCTTAGATCGTCCCTCTCAGACAGGGGGCGCAGAACAGCCCCAGCATTTT. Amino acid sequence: CASSLDRPSQTGGAEQPQHF.

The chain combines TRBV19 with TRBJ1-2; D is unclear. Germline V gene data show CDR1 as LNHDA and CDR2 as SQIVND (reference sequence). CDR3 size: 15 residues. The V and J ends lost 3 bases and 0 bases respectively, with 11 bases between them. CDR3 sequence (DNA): TGTGCCAGTAGTATTGCAGACTCATCTAACTATGGCTACACCTTC. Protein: CASSIADSSNYGYTF.

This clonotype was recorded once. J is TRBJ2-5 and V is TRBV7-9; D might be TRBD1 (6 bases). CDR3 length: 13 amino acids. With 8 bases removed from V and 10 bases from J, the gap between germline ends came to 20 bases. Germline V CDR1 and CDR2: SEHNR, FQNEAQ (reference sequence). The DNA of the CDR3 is TGTGCCAGCGGCCGTACTCCAGGGGTTGGCCAGTACTTC. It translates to CASGRTPGVGQYF.

CDR3 in DNA: TGTGCCAGCACCCAGAGTGTGGGGATCATTGGCTACACCTTC. Protein: CASTQSVGIIGYTF. V gene TRBV6-1 combines with J gene TRBJ1-2; the D is unclear. V was clipped by 7 bases and J by 7 bases, with 19 bases between them. CDR1 is MNHNS, CDR2 SASEGT, per germline. This CDR3 spans 14 amino acids.

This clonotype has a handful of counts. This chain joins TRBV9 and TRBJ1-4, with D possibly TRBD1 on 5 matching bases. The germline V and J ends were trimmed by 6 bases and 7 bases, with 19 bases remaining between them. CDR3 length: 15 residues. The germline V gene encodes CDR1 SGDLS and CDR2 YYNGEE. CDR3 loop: CASTPSGGSVEKLFF. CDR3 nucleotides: TGTGCCAGCACCCCCTCGGGGGGGTCGGTTGAAAAACTGTTTTTT.

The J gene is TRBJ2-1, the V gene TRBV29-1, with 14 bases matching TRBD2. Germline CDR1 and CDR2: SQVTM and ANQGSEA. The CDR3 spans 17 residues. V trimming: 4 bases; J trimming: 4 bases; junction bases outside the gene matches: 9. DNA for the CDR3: TGCAGCGTTGGGGGACTAGCGGGAGAAACCCGGTACAATGAGCAGTTCTTC. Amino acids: CSVGGLAGETRYNEQFF.